This TCR beta chain was recovered during a study of blood T cell repertoires in COVID-19. Study-wide background: Sites in the United States, Italy and Spain provided acute and convalescent COVID-19 samples.

The ends were cut back, 5 bases at V and 2 bases at J, with 9 bases in the middle. The CDR3 has 13 residues. Original data processing: Quantification of nucleated cells was approximated via reference gene primer amplification. This table comes from immunoSEQ multiplex PCR, and its TCRdb copy is limited to in-frame clones, with some not included. V, J and clone size derive from that table, while D and trimming were established from the DNA sequence. The table has 65,000 or so clones, approximately 78% seen once. The chain combines TRBV12-3 or TRBV12-4 with TRBJ1-2; D may be TRBD1 (6 bases). The clonotype originates from a man aged 80 or over with acute or convalescent COVID-19. Sequenced sample: peripheral blood. The CDR3 DNA reads as TGTGCCAGCAGTGAAGACAGGAACTATGGCTACACCTTC. Amino acids: CASSEDRNYGYTF.